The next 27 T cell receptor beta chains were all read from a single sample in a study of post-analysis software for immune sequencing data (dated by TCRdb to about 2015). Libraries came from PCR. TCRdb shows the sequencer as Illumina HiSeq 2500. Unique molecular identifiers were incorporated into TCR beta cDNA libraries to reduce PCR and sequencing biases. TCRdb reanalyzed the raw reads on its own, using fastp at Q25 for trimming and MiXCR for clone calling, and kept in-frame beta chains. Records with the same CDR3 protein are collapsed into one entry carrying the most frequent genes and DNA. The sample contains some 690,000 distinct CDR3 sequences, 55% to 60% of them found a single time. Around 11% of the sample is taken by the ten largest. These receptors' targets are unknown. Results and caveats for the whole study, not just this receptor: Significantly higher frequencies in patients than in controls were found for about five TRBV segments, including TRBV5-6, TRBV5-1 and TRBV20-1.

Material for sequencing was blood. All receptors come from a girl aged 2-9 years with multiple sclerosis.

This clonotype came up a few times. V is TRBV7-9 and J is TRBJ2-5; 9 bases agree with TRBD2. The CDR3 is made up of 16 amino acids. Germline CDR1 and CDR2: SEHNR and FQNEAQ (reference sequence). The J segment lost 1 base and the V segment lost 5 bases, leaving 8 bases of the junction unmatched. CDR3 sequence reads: CASSGRAGGLQETQYF. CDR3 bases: TGTGCCAGCAGCGGTCGAGCGGGGGGACTCCAAGAGACCCAGTACTTC. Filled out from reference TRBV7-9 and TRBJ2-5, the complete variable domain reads DTGVSQNPRHKITKRGQNVTFRCDPISEHNRLYWYRQTLGQGPEFLTYFQNEAQLEKSRLLSDRFSAERPKGSFSTLEIQRTEQGDSAMYLCASSGRAGGLQETQYFGPGTRLLVL.

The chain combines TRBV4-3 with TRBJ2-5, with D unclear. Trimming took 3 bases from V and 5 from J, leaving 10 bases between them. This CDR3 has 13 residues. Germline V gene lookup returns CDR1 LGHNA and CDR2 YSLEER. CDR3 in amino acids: CASSQTHGETQYF. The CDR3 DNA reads TGCGCCAGCAGCCAGACACACGGGGAGACCCAGTACTTC.

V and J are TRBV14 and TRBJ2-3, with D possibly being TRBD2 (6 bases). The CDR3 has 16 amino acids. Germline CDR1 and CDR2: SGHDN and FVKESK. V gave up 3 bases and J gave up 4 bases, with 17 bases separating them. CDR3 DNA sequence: TGTGCCAGCAGCCAGCCCCGACTAGACCGAGCAGATACGCAGTATTTT. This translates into CASSQPRLDRADTQYF.

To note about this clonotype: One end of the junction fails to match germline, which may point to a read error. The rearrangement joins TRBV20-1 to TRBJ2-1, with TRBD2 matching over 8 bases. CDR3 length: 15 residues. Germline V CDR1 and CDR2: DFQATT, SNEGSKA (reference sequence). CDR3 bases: TGTAGTGCTATATCGAGCGGGAGTCCCTACAATGAGCAGTTCTTC. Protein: CSAISSGSPYNEQFF.

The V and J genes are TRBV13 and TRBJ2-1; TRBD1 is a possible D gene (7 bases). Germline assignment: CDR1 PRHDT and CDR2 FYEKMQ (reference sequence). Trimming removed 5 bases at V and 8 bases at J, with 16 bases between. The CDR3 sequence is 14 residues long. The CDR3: CASSLRGAMDEQFF. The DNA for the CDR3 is TGTGCCAGCAGCCTCAGGGGGGCCATGGATGAGCAGTTCTTC.

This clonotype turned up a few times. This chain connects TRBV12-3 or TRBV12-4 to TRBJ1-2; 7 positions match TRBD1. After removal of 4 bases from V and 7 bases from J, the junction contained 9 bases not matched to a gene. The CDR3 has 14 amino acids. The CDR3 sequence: CASSSQGGDCGYTF. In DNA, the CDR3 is TGTGCCAGCAGTTCCCAGGGGGGGGACTGTGGCTACACCTTC.

Here the CDR3 DNA reads TGTGCCAATTCACTAGTGGCTAGCACAGATACGCAGTATTTT. This gives the protein CANSLVASTDTQYF. The rearrangement links TRBV10-3 to TRBJ2-3; D possibly corresponds to TRBD2 (5 bases). V lost 10 bases and J lost 0, with 14 bases in between. Per the germline V gene, CDR1 is ENHRY and CDR2 is SYGVKD. The CDR3 spans 14 residues.

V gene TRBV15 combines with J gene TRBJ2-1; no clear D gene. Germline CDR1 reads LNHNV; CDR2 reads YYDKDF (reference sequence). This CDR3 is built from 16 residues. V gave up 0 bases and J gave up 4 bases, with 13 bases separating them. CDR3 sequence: CATSRDWADQYNEQFF. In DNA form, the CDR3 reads TGTGCCACCAGCAGAGATTGGGCAGACCAATACAATGAGCAGTTCTTC.

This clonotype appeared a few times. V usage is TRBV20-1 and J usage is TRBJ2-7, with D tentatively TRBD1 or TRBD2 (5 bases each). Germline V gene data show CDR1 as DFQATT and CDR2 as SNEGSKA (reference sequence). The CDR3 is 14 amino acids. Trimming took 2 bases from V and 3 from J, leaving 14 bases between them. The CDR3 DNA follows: TGCAGTGCTAGAAGAGGGACGGGGTACTACGAGCAGTACTTC. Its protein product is CSARRGTGYYEQYF.

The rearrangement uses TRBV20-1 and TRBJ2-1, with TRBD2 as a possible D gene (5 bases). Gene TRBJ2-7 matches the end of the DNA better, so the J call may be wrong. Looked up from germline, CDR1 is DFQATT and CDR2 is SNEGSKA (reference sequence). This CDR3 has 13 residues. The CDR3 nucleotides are TGCAGTGCCCCCATGCAAGCGGCCAATGAGCAGTACTTC. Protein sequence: CSAPMQAANEQYF.

The CDR3 protein is CAISEGSGTDTQYF. The CDR3 coding sequence is TGTGCCATCAGTGAGGGTTCGGGCACAGATACGCAGTATTTT. This chain joins TRBV10-3 and TRBJ2-3; D is unresolved. Trimming shortened V by 2 bases and J by 1 base, and 7 bases separated the two germline ends. CDR1 is ENHRY, CDR2 SYGVKD, per germline. CDR3 size: 14 residues.

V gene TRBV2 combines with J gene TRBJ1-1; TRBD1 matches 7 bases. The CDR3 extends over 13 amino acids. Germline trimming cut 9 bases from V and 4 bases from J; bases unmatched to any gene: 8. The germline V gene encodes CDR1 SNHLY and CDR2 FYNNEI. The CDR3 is CASRRDSATEAFF. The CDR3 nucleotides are TGTGCCAGTCGAAGGGACAGCGCCACTGAAGCTTTCTTT.

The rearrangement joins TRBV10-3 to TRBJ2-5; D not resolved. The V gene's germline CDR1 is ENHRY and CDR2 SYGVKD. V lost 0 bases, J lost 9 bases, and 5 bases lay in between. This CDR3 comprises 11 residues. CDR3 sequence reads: CAISESEAQYF. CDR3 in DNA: TGTGCCATCAGTGAGTCCGAGGCCCAGTACTTC.

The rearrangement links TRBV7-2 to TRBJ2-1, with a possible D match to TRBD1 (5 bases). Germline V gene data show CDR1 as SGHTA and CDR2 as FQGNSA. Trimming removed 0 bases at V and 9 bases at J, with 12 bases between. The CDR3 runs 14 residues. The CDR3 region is CASSLAQRRGEQFF. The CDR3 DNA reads TGTGCCAGCAGCTTAGCCCAAAGAAGGGGTGAGCAGTTCTTC.

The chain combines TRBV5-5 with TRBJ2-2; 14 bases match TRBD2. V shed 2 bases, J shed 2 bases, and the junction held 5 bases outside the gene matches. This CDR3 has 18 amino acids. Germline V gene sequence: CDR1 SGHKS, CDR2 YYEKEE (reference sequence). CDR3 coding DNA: TGTGCCAGCAGCTTTAGACTAGCGGGGGGGCGAAACACCGGGGAGCTGTTTTTT. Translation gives CASSFRLAGGRNTGELFF.

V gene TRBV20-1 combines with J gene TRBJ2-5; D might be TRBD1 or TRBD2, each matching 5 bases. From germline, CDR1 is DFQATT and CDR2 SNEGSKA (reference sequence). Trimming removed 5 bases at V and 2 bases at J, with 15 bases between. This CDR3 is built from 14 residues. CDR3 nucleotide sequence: TGCAGTGCTGTGTCCGGGACGAAACAAGAGACCCAGTACTTC. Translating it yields CSAVSGTKQETQYF.

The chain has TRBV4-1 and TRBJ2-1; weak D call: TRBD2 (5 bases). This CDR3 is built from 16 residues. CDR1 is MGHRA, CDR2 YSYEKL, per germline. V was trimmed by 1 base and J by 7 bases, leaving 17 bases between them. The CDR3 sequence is CASSQVLSERGNEQFF. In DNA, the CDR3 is TGCGCCAGCAGCCAAGTACTCTCTGAGAGAGGGAATGAGCAGTTCTTC.

CDR3 loop: CASSVSTGEETQYF. The CDR3 DNA sequence: TGCGCCAGCAGCGTCTCGACAGGGGAAGAGACCCAGTACTTC. The rearrangement uses TRBV5-1 and TRBJ2-5, with 8 bases that match TRBD1. The junction had 5 bases not matched to a gene; V was cut back by 4 bases and J by 3 bases. Per germline, CDR1 SGHRS and CDR2 YFSETQ. CDR3 length: 14 residues.

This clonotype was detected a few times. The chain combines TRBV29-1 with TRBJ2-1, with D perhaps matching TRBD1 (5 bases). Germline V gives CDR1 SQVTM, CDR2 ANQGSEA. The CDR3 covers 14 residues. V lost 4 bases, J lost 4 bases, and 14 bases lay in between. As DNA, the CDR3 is TGCAGCGTTGGGGCTCAGGGCCGGTACAATGAGCAGTTCTTC. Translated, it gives CSVGAQGRYNEQFF.

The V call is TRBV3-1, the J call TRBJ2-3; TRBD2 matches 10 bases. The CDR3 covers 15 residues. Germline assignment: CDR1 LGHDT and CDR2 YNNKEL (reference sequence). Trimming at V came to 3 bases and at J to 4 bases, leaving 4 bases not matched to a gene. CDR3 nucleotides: TGTGCCAGCAGCCACCTAGCGGGGGACCCAGATACGCAGTATTTT. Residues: CASSHLAGDPDTQYF.

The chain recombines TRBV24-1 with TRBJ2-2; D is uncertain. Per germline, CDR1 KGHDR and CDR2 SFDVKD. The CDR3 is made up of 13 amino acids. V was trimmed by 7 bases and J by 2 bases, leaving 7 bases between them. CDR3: CATSGDNTGELFF. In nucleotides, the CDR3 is TGTGCCACCAGCGGAGACAACACCGGGGAGCTGTTTTTT.

CDR3 amino acids: CASSSRRDRLDYEQYF. The CDR3 DNA sequence: TGTGCCAGCAGTTCCCGGCGGGACAGGCTAGACTACGAGCAGTACTTC. The chain recombines TRBV12-3 or TRBV12-4 with TRBJ2-5, with 8 nucleotides matching TRBD1. The last part of the DNA fits TRBJ2-7 better; the J call may be wrong. This CDR3 contains 16 residues.

The CDR3 sequence is CASSLRDILFADTQYF. CDR3 bases: TGTGCCAGCAGTTTACGGGACATATTGTTTGCAGATACGCAGTATTTT. The V and J genes are TRBV6-6 and TRBJ2-3; the D gene is possibly TRBD1 (6 bases). Trimming pared 4 bases from V and 4 bases from J, leaving 18 bases between. Germline V gene sequence: CDR1 MNHNY, CDR2 SVGAGI (reference sequence). This CDR3 is built from 16 residues.

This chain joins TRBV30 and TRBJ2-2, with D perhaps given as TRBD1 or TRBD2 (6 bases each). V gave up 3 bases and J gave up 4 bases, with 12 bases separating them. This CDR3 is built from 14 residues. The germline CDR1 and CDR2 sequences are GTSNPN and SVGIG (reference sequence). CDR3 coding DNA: TGTGCCTGGAGGCGGTCGGGGGCCACCGGGGAGCTGTTTTTT. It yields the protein CAWRRSGATGELFF.

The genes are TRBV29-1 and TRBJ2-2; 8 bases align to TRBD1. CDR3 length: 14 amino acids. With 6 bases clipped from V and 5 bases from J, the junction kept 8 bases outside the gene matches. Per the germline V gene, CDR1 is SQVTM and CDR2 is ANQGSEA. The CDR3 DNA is TGCAGCGTCGAGGACAGGGTGACAACCGGGGAGCTGTTTTTT. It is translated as CSVEDRVTTGELFF.

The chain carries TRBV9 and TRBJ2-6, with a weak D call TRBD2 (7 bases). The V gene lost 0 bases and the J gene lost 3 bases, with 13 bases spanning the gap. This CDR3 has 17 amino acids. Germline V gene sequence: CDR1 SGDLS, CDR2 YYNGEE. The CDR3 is CASSVEGGLGGANVLTF. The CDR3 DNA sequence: TGTGCCAGCAGCGTAGAGGGGGGGTTAGGTGGGGCCAACGTCCTGACTTTC.

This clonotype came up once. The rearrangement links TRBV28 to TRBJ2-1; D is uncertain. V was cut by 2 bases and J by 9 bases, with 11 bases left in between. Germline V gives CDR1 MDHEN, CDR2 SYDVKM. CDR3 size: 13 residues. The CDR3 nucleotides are TGTGCCAGCAGTTTAGGGTTGGCCAGTGAGCAGTTCTTC. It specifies CASSLGLASEQFF. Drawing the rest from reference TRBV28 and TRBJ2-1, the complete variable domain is DVKVTQSSRYLVKRTGEKVFLECVQDMDHENMFWYRQDPGLGLRLIYFSYDVKMKEKGDIPEGYSVSREKKERFSLILESASTNQTSMYLCASSLGLASEQFFGPGTRLTVL.